This TCR beta chain comes out of a study of blood T cell repertoires in COVID-19. Libraries were prepared by immunoSEQ multiplex PCR; TCRdb keeps only in-frame clonotypes and omits some of them. The table lists 300,000 to 450,000 clones, approximately 77% of them singletons. This CDR3 is 15 amino acids long. Germline assignment: CDR1 LNHDA and CDR2 SQIVND (reference sequence). Trimming at V came to 9 bases and at J to 2 bases, leaving 9 bases not matched to a gene. To note about this clone: The sample contains more than one DNA sequence encoding this CDR3.

What was sequenced was peripheral blood. This receptor was taken from a human donor with acute or convalescent COVID-19. The donor label of this sample is uncertain. The chain carries TRBV19 and TRBJ1-2; 10 positions agree with TRBD1. CDR3 residues: CASSISGQGNYGYTF. The CDR3 DNA reads as TGTGCCAGCTCTATCTCGGGACAGGGGAACTATGGCTACACCTTC.